The 22 T cell receptor beta chains presented below share a single source sample, sequenced in a study of blood T cells in healthy people across ages. A J-beta primer mix and a sample-barcoded 5' primer were used in a second PCR of about 7 to 12 cycles. One entry per CDR3 protein results from TCRdb running MiXCR on the 5' RACE reads. The sample shows hundreds of thousands of distinct CDR3 sequences, around 26% of them seen only once. The sample consisted of blood. The receptors come from a woman of 80 years or more in good health.

The rearrangement uses TRBV10-3 and TRBJ2-2, with D hard to call. V lost 0 bases to trimming and J lost 5 bases, with 10 bases between them. The CDR3 length is 15 residues. CDR1 and CDR2 (germline): ENHRY, SYGVKD. In DNA, the CDR3 is TGTGCCATCAGTGAGTCTCTCTACGGAACCGGGGAGCTGTTTTTT. It is translated as CAISESLYGTGELFF.

This clonotype was counted only a few times. The chain couples TRBV6-1 to TRBJ2-5; 8 bases are a match to TRBD2. V trimming: 4 bases; J trimming: 5 bases; junction bases outside the gene matches: 15. CDR3 length: 17 residues. Germline assignment: CDR1 MNHNS and CDR2 SASEGT. The CDR3: CASSAGGGSFVRETQYF. For the CDR3, the DNA is TGTGCCAGCAGTGCCGGGGGGGGGTCTTTCGTCAGGGAGACCCAGTACTTC.

This clonotype was observed a few times. The chain is built from TRBV7-8 and TRBJ1-5; D is unresolved. The CDR3 has 14 amino acids. The V end was cut by 3 bases, the J end by 4 bases, with 10 bases between. The germline CDR1 and CDR2 sequences are SGHVS and FQNEAQ. CDR3 sequence: CASSFDTANQPQHF. The CDR3 DNA is TGTGCCAGCAGCTTCGATACAGCAAATCAGCCCCAGCATTTT.

On this clonotype: The junction shows a germline mismatch at one end, possibly a read error. This chain connects TRBV7-6 to TRBJ2-5; 7 bases are a match to TRBD2. The CDR3 extends over 14 amino acids. Germline loops: CDR1 SGHVS, CDR2 FNYEAQ. CDR3 in DNA: TGTGCAAGCAGCCGCCGGGGGGTCCAAGAGACCCAGTACTTC. Translation gives CASSRRGVQETQYF.

This clonotype was observed at least ten times. CDR3 protein: CASSQDATNRDNEQFF. The CDR3 nucleotides are TGTGCCAGCAGCCAAGATGCGACTAACCGGGACAATGAGCAGTTCTTC. The chain is built from TRBV4-2 and TRBJ2-1, with D possibly matching TRBD2 (5 bases). Trimming shortened V by 0 bases and J by 5 bases, and 14 bases separated the two germline ends. Germline-derived CDR1 and CDR2 are LGHNA and YNFKEQ. CDR3 size: 16 residues.

This clonotype occurred many times. The chain combines TRBV28 with TRBJ2-5; no clear D. V was clipped by 2 bases and J by 4 bases, with 17 bases between them. CDR3 length equals 16 residues. Germline V gene lookup returns CDR1 MDHEN and CDR2 SYDVKM. This chain's CDR3 is CASSLVDLAGRETQYF. CDR3 DNA sequence: TGTGCCAGCAGTTTAGTCGATCTGGCAGGAAGAGAGACCCAGTACTTC.

This clonotype was detected only a few times. This chain connects TRBV28 to TRBJ2-2; perhaps TRBD1 as D (5 bases). Trimming cost V 7 bases and J 6 bases, with 21 bases left between them. This CDR3 is built from 16 residues. Per the germline V gene, CDR1 is MDHEN and CDR2 is SYDVKM. In DNA, the CDR3 is TGTGCCAGCAAGCAGGGCCCGTCAAGTCTGGCCGGGGAGCTGTTTTTT. Encoded protein: CASKQGPSSLAGELFF.

V gene TRBV6-2 or TRBV6-3 combines with J gene TRBJ1-1; a possible D gene is TRBD1 (6 bases). There are 16 residues in the CDR3. V shed 3 bases and J shed 0 bases, with 14 bases lying between them. CDR1 is MNHEY and CDR2 is SVGEGT in the germline V gene. The CDR3 here is CASSYNLGAMNTEAFF. CDR3 sequence (DNA): TGTGCCAGCAGTTATAACCTGGGGGCCATGAACACTGAAGCTTTCTTT.

V gene TRBV6-6 combines with J gene TRBJ1-1, with a possible D match to TRBD1 (6 bases). The length of the CDR3 is 16 residues. The V gene's germline CDR1 is MNHNY and CDR2 SVGAGI (reference sequence). V was clipped by 6 bases and J by 6 bases, with 23 bases between them. Here the CDR3 DNA reads TGTGCCAGCAGCTCCTCCTCTACCCCGTGGGGGCCTGAAGCTTTCTTT. Protein product: CASSSSSTPWGPEAFF.

There are a few counts of this clonotype. This rearrangement joins TRBV9 to TRBJ2-2, with D possibly being TRBD2 (6 bases). The CDR3 covers 15 residues. V lost 8 bases to trimming and J lost 5 bases, with 19 bases between them. Germline lookup yields CDR1 SGDLS and CDR2 YYNGEE. For the CDR3, the DNA is TGTGCCAGTTCATCCGGGAGCAGGAGGACCGGGGAGCTGTTTTTT. Protein sequence: CASSSGSRRTGELFF.

As regards this clonotype: This may be a read error: a much more frequent sequence differs by one nucleotide. CDR3: CSARFAGFSEQYF. The CDR3 nucleotides are TGCAGTGCTAGGTTCGCAGGGTTCTCCGAGCAGTACTTC. The chain couples TRBV20-1 to TRBJ2-4; perhaps TRBD1 as D (5 bases). The end of the DNA fits TRBJ2-7 better, so the J call may be wrong. The V gene's germline CDR1 is DFQATT and CDR2 SNEGSKA (reference sequence). The CDR3 has 13 amino acids.

The chain links TRBV7-9 to TRBJ2-3; D ambiguous. This CDR3 is 19 amino acids long. V was trimmed by 5 bases and J by 2 bases, leaving 26 bases between them. Germline CDR1 SEHNR, CDR2 FQNEAQ (reference sequence). CDR3 DNA: TGTGCCAGCAGCCCAACCCTTGACGCGTATGGAAAAAACACAGATACGCAGTATTTT. Translation gives CASSPTLDAYGKNTDTQYF.

Turning to this clonotype: This may arise from a read error, as a much more abundant clone is one base away. V and J are TRBV14 and TRBJ2-5; 11 bases are shared with TRBD1. The germline V gene encodes CDR1 SGHDN and CDR2 FVKESK. V gave up 1 base and J gave up 5 bases; unmatched junction bases: 3. CDR3 length: 15 amino acids. The CDR3 coding sequence is TGTGCCAGCAGCCAAGGGACAGGGGGCCGGGAGACCCAGTACTTC. It yields the protein CASSQGTGGRETQYF.

In this sample, this clonotype turned up many times. Written as DNA, the CDR3 is TGTGCCAGCAGCGTTCACGGTTCGGGCAATCAGCCCCAGCATTTT. The encoded protein is CASSVHGSGNQPQHF. The J gene is TRBJ1-5, the V gene TRBV9; D gene unclear. This CDR3 is built from 15 residues. CDR1 is SGDLS, CDR2 YYNGEE, per germline. The V end was cut by 2 bases, the J end by 2 bases, with 11 bases between.

This clonotype showed up many times. This sequence joins TRBV12-3 or TRBV12-4 and TRBJ2-7; 9 positions match TRBD1. Trimming took 4 bases from V and 6 from J; bases not matched to a gene: 13. CDR3 length: 16 amino acids. CDR3 residues: CASSSPLTGGESEQYF. CDR3 nucleotide sequence: TGTGCCAGCAGTTCCCCCTTGACAGGGGGTGAGAGCGAGCAGTACTTC.

About this clonotype itself: The junction shows a germline mismatch at one end, possibly a read error. The chain recombines TRBV11-2 with TRBJ2-1; TRBD1 aligns across 9 bases. Germline CDR1 reads SGHAT; CDR2 reads FQNNGV. The CDR3 spans 15 residues. This chain's CDR3 is CASSSQTGGDNERFF. In DNA, the CDR3 is TGTGCCAGTAGCTCCCAGACAGGGGGGGACAATGAGCGGTTCTTC.

This clonotype was counted only a few times. The CDR3 is CATKGQDRGYNEQFF. In DNA form, the CDR3 reads TGTGCCACCAAAGGACAAGACAGGGGTTACAATGAGCAGTTCTTC. The rearrangement uses TRBV15 and TRBJ2-1; 8 bases are a match to TRBD1. This CDR3 has 15 amino acids. CDR1 is LNHNV and CDR2 is YYDKDF in the germline V gene (reference sequence). V lost 7 bases and J lost 4; bases outside the gene matches: 9.

This clonotype has ten or more counts. The chain joins TRBV18 to TRBJ2-3; TRBD1 agrees at 9 bases. With 3 bases clipped from V and 3 bases from J, the junction kept 4 bases outside the gene matches. Germline loops: CDR1 KGHSH, CDR2 LQKENI. This CDR3 has 15 residues. The CDR3 sequence is CASSPLDRGTDTQYF. CDR3 sequence (DNA): TGTGCCAGCTCACCCCTGGACAGGGGAACAGATACGCAGTATTTT.

About this clonotype itself: At one of its ends the junction is not consistent with the germline gene, which may arise from a read error. The chain has TRBV27 and TRBJ1-4; maybe TRBD1 (6 bases). The germline V gene encodes CDR1 MNHEY and CDR2 SMNVEV (reference sequence). The CDR3 runs 16 residues. Here the CDR3 DNA reads TGTGCCAGCAGCATAGCCAGGCTCACAGGGTATGAAAAACCGTTTTTT. The encoded protein is CASSIARLTGYEKPFF.

This clonotype was counted between two and nine times. The chain joins TRBV5-1 to TRBJ1-2; no firm D call. The CDR3 extends over 12 amino acids. Trimming cost V 4 bases and J 4 bases, with 8 bases left between them. CDR1 and CDR2 from the germline V gene are SGHRS and YFSETQ. The DNA for the CDR3 is TGCGCCAGCAGCGCCAGTAGCTATGGCTACACCTTC. Amino acid sequence: CASSASSYGYTF.

The chain has TRBV28 and TRBJ2-5; D is perhaps TRBD1 (5 bases). The DNA end favors TRBJ2-4, so the J call may be wrong. This CDR3 has 16 residues. Germline-derived CDR1 and CDR2 are MDHEN and SYDVKM. This CDR3 is CASSSPTSRAENIQYF. For the CDR3, the DNA is TGTGCCAGCAGTTCCCCCACCAGCAGGGCCGAAAACATTCAGTACTTC.

This clonotype has a count of ten or more. This chain connects TRBV5-1 to TRBJ2-3; D tentatively fits TRBD1 or TRBD2 (5 bases each). This CDR3 region has 14 residues. V was trimmed by 2 bases and J by 6 bases, leaving 13 bases between them. Germline CDR1 is SGHRS and CDR2 is YFSETQ. The CDR3 DNA reads as TGCGCCAGCAGCTTTGACGGGGCCGTGGATACGCAGTATTTT. Its translation: CASSFDGAVDTQYF.